This passage covers 18 T cell receptor beta chains from one sample sequenced in a study of control samples from healthy donors and cancer patients. Clones were read by immunoSEQ multiplex PCR, and TCRdb kept only the in-frame ones, dropping some. The table includes approximately 26,000 clones, 82% detected once. Sequenced sample: PBMCs. Receptors originate from a man between 60 and 70 years old with colorectal cancer.

The chain links TRBV6-5 to TRBJ1-2, with D perhaps matching TRBD1 (5 bases). Germline V gives CDR1 MNHEY, CDR2 SVGAGI. The CDR3 spans 16 residues. The V end lost 3 bases, the J end lost 1 base, and 15 bases lay between the germline ends. The CDR3 spells CASSYRDSPFNYGYTF. DNA of the CDR3: TGTGCCAGCAGTTATCGAGACAGCCCTTTTAACTATGGCTACACCTTC.

The rearrangement uses TRBV14 and TRBJ2-2; weak D call: TRBD2 (6 bases). Germline-derived CDR1 and CDR2 are SGHDN and FVKESK. V dropped 6 bases and J dropped 7 bases, with 12 bases sitting between them. This CDR3 has 13 residues. In DNA, the CDR3 is TGTGCCAGCAGAGAGCGGGTCCGCGGGGAGCTGTTTTTT. It codes for CASRERVRGELFF.

The chain combines TRBV19 with TRBJ1-1; no reliable D call. CDR1 and CDR2 from the germline V gene are LNHDA and SQIVND (reference sequence). CDR3 length equals 12 residues. V was shortened by 6 bases and J by 1 base, with 6 bases between the two germline ends. CDR3 DNA: TGTGCCAGTAGCCTGGGGAACACTGAAGCTTTCTTT. Translated: CASSLGNTEAFF.

This clone was detected only once. The chain is built from TRBV19 and TRBJ1-1, with no clear D. The CDR3 has 14 amino acids. Germline V gene sequence: CDR1 LNHDA, CDR2 SQIVND (reference sequence). The V and J ends lost 6 bases and 2 bases respectively, with 13 bases between them. The CDR3 DNA follows: TGTGCCAGTAGAGGGAGGGCTGGTAACACTGAAGCTTTCTTT. This gives the protein CASRGRAGNTEAFF.

The V call is TRBV7-9, the J call TRBJ2-7; 7 bases line up with TRBD1. CDR3 length: 13 amino acids. CDR1 and CDR2 from the germline V gene are SEHNR and FQNEAQ (reference sequence). The V gene end was trimmed by 5 bases and the J gene end by 4 bases; junction bases not matched to a gene: 5. DNA of the CDR3: TGTGCCAGCAGCGTACAGGGGCGGTACGAGCAGTACGTC. This gives the protein CASSVQGRYEQYV.

The gene calls are TRBV7-2 and TRBJ2-3; 8 nucleotides agree with TRBD1. The CDR3 covers 15 residues. The germline CDR1 and CDR2 sequences are SGHTA and FQGNSA. J gave up 3 bases and V 4 bases, and 6 bases lay outside the gene matches. The CDR3 nucleotides read TGTGCCAGCAGCTCCCGGACAGGGCGGACAGATACGCAGTATTTT. Protein: CASSSRTGRTDTQYF. Combining the CDR3 with reference TRBV7-2 and TRBJ2-3 gives the whole variable domain GAGVSQSPSNKVTEKGKDVELRCDPISGHTALYWYRQSLGQGLEFLIYFQGNSAPDKSGLPSDRFSAERTGGSVSTLTIQRTQQEDSAVYLCASSSRTGRTDTQYFGPGTRLTVL.

This sequence joins TRBV6-6 and TRBJ1-1, with 7 positions matching TRBD1. The germline CDR1 and CDR2 sequences are MNHNY and SVGAGI (reference sequence). The CDR3 runs 14 residues. V dropped 6 bases and J dropped 4; count of bases not matched to a gene: 8. The DNA of the CDR3 is TGTGCCAGCAGGTCGACAGGGTCGGTCACTGAAGCTTTCTTT. This gives the protein CASRSTGSVTEAFF.

The J gene is TRBJ1-2, the V gene TRBV5-4; 8 positions agree with TRBD1. Germline trimming cut 4 bases from V and 3 bases from J; bases unmatched to any gene: 5. The CDR3 is 14 residues long. CDR1 SGHNT and CDR2 YYREEE come from the germline V gene (reference sequence). The CDR3 bases are TGTGCCAGCAGCCTGGGACAGGTCGACTATGGCTACACCTTC. Translation: CASSLGQVDYGYTF.

The chain employs TRBV7-9 and TRBJ2-1, with 11 bases that match TRBD2. The CDR3 has 18 residues. In germline, CDR1 is SEHNR, CDR2 FQNEAQ (reference sequence). The V and J ends lost 4 bases and 8 bases, in that order; junction bases with no gene match: 16. In DNA form, the CDR3 reads TGTGCCAGCAGCTCGTCACTAGCGGGGGCCGGGAGGACCGATGAGCAGTTCTTC. As protein: CASSSSLAGAGRTDEQFF.

This sequence joins TRBV11-2 and TRBJ2-7; 7 positions match TRBD2. The V and J ends lost 5 bases and 9 bases, in that order; junction bases with no gene match: 7. The CDR3 covers 12 residues. Germline CDR1 is SGHAT and CDR2 is FQNNGV. The CDR3 loop reads CASSPETSRQYF. The CDR3 coding sequence is TGTGCCAGCAGCCCTGAGACTAGCCGGCAGTACTTC.

This clone was detected once. The chain links TRBV2 to TRBJ2-2, with D possibly matching TRBD1 (6 bases). The CDR3 extends over 15 amino acids. V was cut by 2 bases and J by 5 bases, with 12 bases left in between. Per the germline V gene, CDR1 is SNHLY and CDR2 is FYNNEI. For the CDR3, the DNA is TGTGCCAGCAGTGAACGAGGGGGTTATACCGGGGAGCTGTTTTTT. Its protein product is CASSERGGYTGELFF. The full variable domain, with the rest looked up from reference TRBV2 and TRBJ2-2, is EPEVTQTPSHQVTQMGQEVILRCVPISNHLYFYWYRQILGQKVEFLVSFYNNEISEKSEIFDDQFSVERPDGSNFTLKIRSTKLEDSAMYFCASSERGGYTGELFFGEGSRLTVL.

This rearrangement joins TRBV19 to TRBJ1-5, with D uncertain. The CDR3 length is 15 residues. Germline assignment: CDR1 LNHDA and CDR2 SQIVND (reference sequence). Between the trimmed V and J ends, which lost 1 base and 3 bases, there was a span of 10 bases. The CDR3 loop is CASSIGWADNQPQHF. CDR3 DNA: TGTGCCAGTAGTATAGGTTGGGCAGACAATCAGCCCCAGCATTTT.

J is TRBJ2-7 and V is TRBV27; no clear D. Germline lookup yields CDR1 MNHEY and CDR2 SMNVEV (reference sequence). The CDR3 loop spans 17 amino acids. The ends were cut back, 7 bases at V and 4 bases at J, with 26 bases in the middle. The CDR3 loop reads CASIQVLTDHTYYEQYV. CDR3 in DNA: TGTGCCAGCATCCAAGTTTTAACCGACCATACCTATTACGAGCAGTACGTC.

J is TRBJ2-3 and V is TRBV30; 11 bases line up with TRBD2. The CDR3 extends over 17 amino acids. Germline CDR1 is GTSNPN and CDR2 is SVGIG (reference sequence). Trimming removed 2 bases from V and 6 bases from J; junction bases left unmatched: 13. This CDR3 is CAWSYGTSGLVGDTQYF. The CDR3 DNA is TGTGCCTGGAGTTATGGGACTAGCGGCTTGGTGGGGGATACGCAGTATTTT.

V and J are TRBV6-1 and TRBJ1-5, with D perhaps matching TRBD1 (5 bases). The V gene lost 1 base and the J gene lost 5 bases, with 12 bases spanning the gap. Germline loops: CDR1 MNHNS, CDR2 SASEGT. The CDR3 runs to 15 residues. Here the CDR3 reads CASSEEGRAYQPQHF. The DNA for the CDR3 is TGTGCCAGCAGTGAAGAAGGCAGGGCTTATCAGCCCCAGCATTTT.

This chain joins TRBV5-1 and TRBJ1-3; D is unclear. The CDR3 is 15 residues long. The germline V gene has CDR1 SGHRS and CDR2 YFSETQ. V shed 4 bases and J shed 0 bases, with 11 bases lying between them. The DNA for the CDR3 is TGCGCCAGCAGCCCGGACGGCAGCTCTGGAAACACCATATATTTT. Translated: CASSPDGSSGNTIYF.

CDR3 coding DNA: TGTGCCAGCAGCTTAGGGATCTCAGGGGACTCCTACAATGAGCAGTTCTTC. Encoded protein: CASSLGISGDSYNEQFF. This chain links TRBV11-3 with TRBJ2-1; TRBD1 is a possible D gene (6 bases). Germline assignment: CDR1 SGHNT and CDR2 YENEEA. There are 17 residues in the CDR3. V dropped 1 base and J dropped 0 bases, with 13 bases sitting between them. The complete variable domain, with remaining parts taken from reference TRBV11-3 and TRBJ2-1, reads EAGVVQSPRYKIIEKKQPVAFWCNPISGHNTLYWYLQNLGQGPELLIRYENEEAVDDSQLPKDRFSAERLKGVDSTLKIQPAELGDSAVYLCASSLGISGDSYNEQFFGPGTRLTVL.

This rearrangement joins TRBV19 to TRBJ1-4; no reliable D call. Germline CDR1 is LNHDA and CDR2 is SQIVND (reference sequence). Trimming took 10 bases from V and 5 from J, leaving 5 bases between them. This CDR3 has 10 amino acids. In nucleotides, the CDR3 is TGTGCCACACGCAATGAAAAACTGTTTTTT. The encoded protein is CATRNEKLFF.